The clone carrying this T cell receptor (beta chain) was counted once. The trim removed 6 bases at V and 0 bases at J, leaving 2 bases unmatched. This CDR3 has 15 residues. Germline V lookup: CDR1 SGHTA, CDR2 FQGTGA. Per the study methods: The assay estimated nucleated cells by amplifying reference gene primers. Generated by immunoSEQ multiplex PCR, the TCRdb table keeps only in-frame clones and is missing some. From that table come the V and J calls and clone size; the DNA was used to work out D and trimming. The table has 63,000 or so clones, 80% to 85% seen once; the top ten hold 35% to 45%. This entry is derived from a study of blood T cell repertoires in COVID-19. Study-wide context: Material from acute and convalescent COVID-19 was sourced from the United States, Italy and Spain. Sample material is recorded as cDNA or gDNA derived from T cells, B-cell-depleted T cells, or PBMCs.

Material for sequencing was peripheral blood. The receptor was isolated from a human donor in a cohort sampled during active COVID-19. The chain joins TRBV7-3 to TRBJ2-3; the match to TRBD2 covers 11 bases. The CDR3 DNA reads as TGTGCCAGCAGTACTAGCGGGGGAAGCACAGATACGCAGTATTTT. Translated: CASSTSGGSTDTQYF.